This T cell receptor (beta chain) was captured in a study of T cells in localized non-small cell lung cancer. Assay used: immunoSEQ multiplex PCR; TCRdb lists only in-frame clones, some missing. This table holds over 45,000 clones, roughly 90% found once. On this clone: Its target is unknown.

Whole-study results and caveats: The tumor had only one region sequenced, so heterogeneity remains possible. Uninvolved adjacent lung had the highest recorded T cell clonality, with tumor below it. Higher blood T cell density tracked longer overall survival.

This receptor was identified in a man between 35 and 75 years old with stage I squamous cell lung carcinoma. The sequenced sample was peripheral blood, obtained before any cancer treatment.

The CDR3 here is CASSQEIKPPNEQFF. In DNA, the CDR3 is TGTGCCAGCAGCCAAGAGATAAAGCCCCCCAATGAGCAGTTCTTC. The rearrangement links TRBV4-2 to TRBJ2-1; no firm D call. V lost 0 bases to trimming and J lost 6 bases, with 12 bases between them. There are 15 residues in the CDR3. CDR1 LGHNA and CDR2 YNFKEQ come from the germline V gene.